This TCR beta chain was recovered during a study of T cell repertoires in cytomegalovirus infection. In the study overall: Both CMV infection and a matching HLA type were indicated by public TCR beta signatures.

Study results and limitations: Identification of carriers of CMV plus the relevant HLA was performed using cumulative public TCR beta family frequency.

TCRdb reprocessed the reads via MiXCR and lists one record per CDR3 protein. The sample lists over 300,000 distinct CDR3 sequences, around a sixth occurring once. As regards this clonotype: Its antigen is still unknown.

The sample taken for sequencing was PBMCs. This sequence originates from a human donor in good health (CMV status not recorded). Some clones in this sample may be carry-over from other donors' samples.

This chain's CDR3 is CASSRTQGTGSTDTQYF. The CDR3 coding sequence is TGTGCCAGCAGCAGAACCCAGGGGACAGGGAGCACAGATACGCAGTATTTT. V gene TRBV7-8 combines with J gene TRBJ2-3, with 9 positions matching TRBD1. Germline assignment: CDR1 SGHVS and CDR2 FQNEAQ. The length of the CDR3 is 17 residues. The ends lost 5 bases at V and 0 bases at J; junction bases unmatched: 9.